This TCR beta chain was sequenced in a study of CD8 T cells in Susac syndrome. The patients serving as multiple sclerosis controls were treatment-naive. They had stable or active relapsing-remitting disease and fulfilled revised McDonald criteria. The authors negatively isolated CD8+ and CD4+ T cells and FACS-enriched TEMRA cells. RNA totalling roughly 0.45 to 1 ug underwent reverse transcription with random hexamers. immunoSEQ multiplex PCR amplified TCR beta CDR3 across 54 Vbeta, 13 Jbeta. Each CDR3 protein is one row after TCRdb ran MiXCR on the immunoSEQ multiplex PCR reads. Of more than 250,000 distinct CDR3 sequences listed, about 92% are singletons. J was trimmed by 4 bases and V by 3 bases; bases with no gene match: 4. The CDR3 is 16 amino acids.

Sequencing was done on a sample of CD4+ T cells from PBMCs. The chain carries TRBV12-3 or TRBV12-4 and TRBJ2-5; 14 positions match TRBD2. The clonotype comes from a human donor with multiple sclerosis. The CDR3 sequence is CASSLGLAGEVETQYF. The CDR3 DNA is TGTGCCAGCAGTTTGGGACTAGCGGGAGAAGTAGAGACCCAGTACTTC.